This T cell receptor beta chain was captured in a study of OX40 agonist ivuxolimab in advanced cancers. Findings of the study overall: At 0.1 to 3.0 mg/kg, CD4+ and CD8+ blood T cells expanded clonally by week 6.

Turning to this clone: As yet, its antigen is unknown.

The repertoire was sequenced with immunoSEQ multiplex PCR; TCRdb's copy has only in-frame clones and lacks some. The table lists around 72,000 clones, about 88% of them singletons. There are 13 residues in the CDR3. The V end was cut by 0 bases, the J end by 4 bases, with 7 bases between. Per germline, CDR1 SGHRS and CDR2 YFSETQ. The chain couples TRBV5-1 to TRBJ1-1, with D uncertain. Sample: CD4+ or CD8+ T cells sorted from blood, taken in a trial of the OX40 agonist ivuxolimab. The receptor was isolated from an adult with an advanced solid tumor such as melanoma, head and neck, liver or kidney cancer. CDR3 DNA sequence: TGCGCCAGCAGCTTGGGTGGTGGCACTGAAGCTTTCTTT. This encodes CASSLGGGTEAFF. Looking up the rest from reference TRBV5-1 and TRBJ1-1 gives the full variable domain: KAGVTQTPRYLIKTRGQQVTLSCSPISGHRSVSWYQQTPGQGLQFLFEYFSETQRNKGNFPGRFSGRQFSNSRSEMNVSTLELGDSALYLCASSLGGGTEAFFGQGTRLTVV.